This record concerns one TCR beta chain sequence. Sequenced by immunoSEQ multiplex PCR; TCRdb stores in-frame clones only, minus some. The table lists about 62,000 clones, over 75% of them singletons. The CDR3 has 14 amino acids. CDR1 and CDR2 from the germline V gene are SQVTM and ANQGSEA. V lost 7 bases to trimming and J lost 6 bases; unmatched junction nucleotides: 8. These data are taken from a study of blood T cell repertoires in COVID-19. Study-wide context: Specimens from acute and convalescent COVID-19 originated in the United States, Italy and Spain.

The receptor was isolated from a human donor in a cohort sampled during active COVID-19. J is TRBJ2-7 and V is TRBV29-1; 14 nucleotides align to TRBD2. The sequenced sample consisted of peripheral blood. CDR3 residues: CSGTTSGRAIEQYF. The CDR3 DNA reads TGCAGCGGAACGACTAGCGGGAGGGCCATCGAGCAGTACTTC.